The T cell receptor beta chain under discussion was sequenced for a study of blood T cell repertoires in COVID-19. Study-level background: The analysed material was cDNA or gDNA that came from T cells, B-cell-depleted T cells, or PBMCs.

This CDR3 contains 14 residues. The germline CDR1 and CDR2 sequences are LGHDT and YNNKEL (reference sequence). V was shortened by 2 bases and J by 5 bases, with 9 bases between the two germline ends. Study processing details: Reference gene primer amplification yielded estimated nucleated cell counts. TCRdb keeps only in-frame clones here, not all; method: immunoSEQ multiplex PCR. V and J calls and clone size are those listed in that table; D and trimming were worked out from the DNA. The top ten clones hold approximately 3.3% of a sample with about 110,000 clones, approximately 90% of them seen once.

Sequencing was done on a sample of peripheral blood. J is TRBJ2-2 and V is TRBV3-1 (or the pseudogene TRBV3-2); D is perhaps TRBD2 (6 bases). The source of this sequence is a woman aged 45-59 years with acute or convalescent COVID-19. CDR3 in DNA: TGTGCCAGCAGCCAAATCCGGGAGACCGGGGAGCTGTTTTTT. Its translation: CASSQIRETGELFF.